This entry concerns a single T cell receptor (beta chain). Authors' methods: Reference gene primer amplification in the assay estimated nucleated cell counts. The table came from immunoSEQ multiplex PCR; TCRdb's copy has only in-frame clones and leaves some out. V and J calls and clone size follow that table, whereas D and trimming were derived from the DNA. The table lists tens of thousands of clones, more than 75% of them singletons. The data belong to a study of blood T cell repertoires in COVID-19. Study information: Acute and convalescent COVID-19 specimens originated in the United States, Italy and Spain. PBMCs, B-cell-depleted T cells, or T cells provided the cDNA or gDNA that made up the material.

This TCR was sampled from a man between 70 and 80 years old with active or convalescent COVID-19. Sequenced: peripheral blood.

The CDR3 bases are TGTGCCAGCAGCTTGGTGGTAGCGGGAGGGCCGAACACAGATACGCAGTATTTT. It translates to CASSLVVAGGPNTDTQYF. The rearrangement joins TRBV5-6 to TRBJ2-3, with 11 bases fitting TRBD2. J gave up 2 bases and V 0 bases, and 8 bases lay outside the gene matches. Germline V gives CDR1 SGHDT, CDR2 YYEEEE. This CDR3 is built from 18 residues.